The T cell receptor (beta chain) described here comes from a study of T cells after yellow fever vaccination. About the study: SMART-Seq v4 Ultra Low Input handled preparation of low-cell-number fractions. Findings and limits, study-wide: Some clonotypes, a small share, were shared between CD4 and CD8 compartments.

At least ten counts were recorded for this clonotype. The antigen is not known. In making TCR cDNA, 5'RACE template switching added a universal primer site and UMIs to it. TCRdb called the 5' RACE reads again in MiXCR, with one record for every CDR3 protein. The sample shows around 140,000 distinct CDR3 sequences, 7.7% of them seen only once. The V and J ends lost 0 bases and 5 bases respectively, with 13 bases between them. This CDR3 contains 15 residues. This TCR derives from a man younger than 45 who received the YFV17D yellow fever vaccine. The specimen was CD4+ T cells sorted from PBMCs, collected 5 days after the yellow fever booster vaccination. The V call is TRBV12-3 or TRBV12-4, the J call TRBJ2-5; D is possibly TRBD2 (5 bases). In nucleotides, the CDR3 is TGTGCCAGCAGTTTAGCTCGACTCGAGGGCGAGACCCAGTACTTC. Protein sequence: CASSLARLEGETQYF.